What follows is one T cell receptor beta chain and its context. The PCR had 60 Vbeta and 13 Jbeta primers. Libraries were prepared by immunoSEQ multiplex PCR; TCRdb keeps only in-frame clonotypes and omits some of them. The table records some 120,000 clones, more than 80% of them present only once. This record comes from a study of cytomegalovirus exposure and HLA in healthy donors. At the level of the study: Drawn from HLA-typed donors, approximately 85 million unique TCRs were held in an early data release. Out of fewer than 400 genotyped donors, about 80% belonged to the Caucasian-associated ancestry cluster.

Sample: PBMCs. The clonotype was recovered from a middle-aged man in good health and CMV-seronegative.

CDR3 residues: CAWSEGSAVAYRYF. The CDR3 bases are TGTGCCTGGAGTGAAGGATCGGCCGTAGCCTACCGGTACTTC. The gene calls are TRBV30 and TRBJ2-5; D ambiguous. The CDR3 loop spans 14 amino acids. Germline V gene data show CDR1 as GTSNPN and CDR2 as SVGIG (reference sequence). V was pared by 1 base and J by 13 bases, with 22 bases between.